These 14 T cell receptor beta chains were sequenced from one sample in a study of T cell repertoires in cytomegalovirus infection. TCRdb re-called the reads with MiXCR, one entry per CDR3 protein. The repertoire holds roughly 990,000 distinct CDR3 sequences, around a third seen once, with about an eighth in the top ten. These receptors' antigens are unknown. The specimen comprised cultured CD8+ T cells from PBMCs, sampled from culture after CMV antigen stimulation. All receptors derive from a human donor in good health (CMV status not recorded). Some clones in this sample may be carry-over from other donors' samples.

This chain joins TRBV19 and TRBJ1-1; 7 bases map to TRBD1. The CDR3 is 16 amino acids. Germline CDR1 reads LNHDA; CDR2 reads SQIVND (reference sequence). The J segment lost 1 base and the V segment lost 8 bases, leaving 13 bases of the junction unmatched. CDR3 sequence: CASLDRGGRTNTEAFF. The CDR3 bases are TGTGCCAGTCTTGACAGAGGGGGCAGGACGAACACTGAAGCTTTCTTT.

This clonotype was seen a single time. This chain connects TRBV27 to TRBJ2-7, with unresolved D. The germline CDR1 and CDR2 sequences are MNHEY and SMNVEV (reference sequence). CDR3 length equals 14 residues. Trimming took 5 bases from V and 3 from J, leaving 14 bases between them. The CDR3 sequence: CASSGWGNNYEQYF. The CDR3 nucleotides are TGTGCCAGCAGTGGCTGGGGTAATAACTACGAGCAGTACTTC.

The V and J genes are TRBV27 and TRBJ2-7; a weak D match, TRBD1 (6 bases). This CDR3 region has 13 residues. V lost 6 bases and J 4 bases, leaving 13 bases between the germline ends. The V gene's germline CDR1 is MNHEY and CDR2 SMNVEV (reference sequence). CDR3 coding DNA: TGTGCCAGCAGCATCGGGACATTTTACGAGCAGTACTTC. Its translation is CASSIGTFYEQYF.

This clonotype was observed a few times. This chain connects TRBV27 to TRBJ2-5; the D gene is possibly TRBD2 (5 bases). V lost 5 bases to trimming and J lost 4 bases, with 8 bases between them. Germline values: CDR1 MNHEY, CDR2 SMNVEV (reference sequence). CDR3 length: 12 residues. The DNA for the CDR3 is TGTGCCAGCAGTGTAGGAGGAGAGACCCAGTACTTC. Its translation: CASSVGGETQYF.

This clonotype appeared a few times. V and J are TRBV3-1 and TRBJ1-2, with D hard to call. Germline lookup yields CDR1 LGHDT and CDR2 YNNKEL (reference sequence). This CDR3 has 15 amino acids. V gave up 0 bases and J gave up 4 bases, with 12 bases separating them. CDR3 sequence: CASSQDPWAAYGYTF. In DNA form, the CDR3 reads TGTGCCAGCAGCCAAGACCCTTGGGCAGCCTATGGCTACACCTTC.

The chain uses TRBV9 and TRBJ1-2, with a tentative D call TRBD1 (6 bases). CDR3 length: 14 residues. V was cut by 4 bases and J by 7 bases, with 17 bases left in between. Germline V gene sequence: CDR1 SGDLS, CDR2 YYNGEE. CDR3 in amino acids: CASSPERGDLGYTF. CDR3 nucleotide sequence: TGTGCCAGCAGCCCAGAGAGGGGGGACCTTGGCTACACCTTC.

V gene TRBV6-5 combines with J gene TRBJ2-2; tentative D call: TRBD2 (5 bases). Germline V gene sequence: CDR1 MNHEY, CDR2 SVGAGI. With 5 bases removed from V and 5 bases from J, the gap between germline ends came to 9 bases. The CDR3 spans 13 residues. CDR3 sequence (DNA): TGTGCCAGCAGTATTACTAGTACCGGGGAGCTGTTTTTT. Translation: CASSITSTGELFF.

The chain combines TRBV10-2 with TRBJ2-1, with D maybe TRBD1 (6 bases). This CDR3 spans 12 amino acids. In germline, CDR1 is WSHSY, CDR2 SAAADI. Trimming took off 7 bases at V and 5 bases at J, with 9 bases between the two ends. As DNA, the CDR3 is TGCGCCAGCACCTACAGGGACAATGAGCAGTTCTTC. Amino acids: CASTYRDNEQFF.

The table lists this clonotype with a few counts. The rearrangement uses TRBV18 and TRBJ1-5, with 8 nucleotides matching TRBD1. Unmatched junction bases numbered 6, after V lost 6 bases and J lost 2 bases. This CDR3 has 15 amino acids. Germline V CDR1 and CDR2: KGHSH, LQKENI. CDR3 sequence reads: CASSPDRDRNQPQHF. The DNA of the CDR3 is TGTGCCAGCTCCCCGGACAGGGATCGCAATCAGCCCCAGCATTTT.

V is TRBV4-3 and J is TRBJ1-1; D call uncertain. CDR1 and CDR2 (germline): LGHNA, YSLEER. The CDR3 has 14 residues. Trimming shortened V by 0 bases and J by 8 bases, and 13 bases separated the two germline ends. CDR3 sequence: CASSQDKGRLEAFF. Here the CDR3 DNA reads TGCGCCAGCAGCCAAGATAAAGGGCGGCTGGAAGCTTTCTTT.

The chain has TRBV19 and TRBJ1-5; D is uncertain. Trimming left V 4 bases short and J 0 bases short, with 13 bases between. CDR1 is LNHDA, CDR2 SQIVND, per germline (reference sequence). This CDR3 comprises 16 residues. The CDR3 protein is CASSRPREYSNQPQHF. CDR3 bases: TGTGCCAGTAGTAGGCCTCGGGAATATAGCAATCAGCCCCAGCATTTT.

The rearrangement links TRBV6-2 or TRBV6-3 to TRBJ2-7; D remains unclear. Germline CDR1 reads MNHEY; CDR2 reads SVGEGT. Trimming cost V 6 bases and J 0 bases, with 15 bases left between them. This CDR3 is built from 15 residues. The CDR3 DNA reads as TGTGCCAGCAGCCTTCAAGGACGGAGCTCCTACGAGCAGTACGTC. Translation: CASSLQGRSSYEQYV.

This clonotype was found many times. The chain links TRBV7-8 to TRBJ1-5; 8 bases agree with TRBD1. With V trimmed by 6 bases and J by 0 bases, 1 base remained unmatched. Per the germline V gene, CDR1 is SGHVS and CDR2 is FQNEAQ. There are 14 residues in the CDR3. CDR3 residues: CASRQGVSNQPQHF. CDR3 DNA sequence: TGTGCCAGCAGACAGGGGGTTAGCAATCAGCCCCAGCATTTT.

This clonotype was observed many times. The chain has TRBV27 and TRBJ1-2, with D uncertain. The CDR3 sequence is 13 residues long. Trimming took off 6 bases at V and 3 bases at J, with 11 bases between the two ends. In germline, CDR1 is MNHEY, CDR2 SMNVEV (reference sequence). The CDR3 DNA sequence: TGTGCCAGCAGCTATGGACCTGACTATGGCTACACCTTC. Translating it yields CASSYGPDYGYTF.